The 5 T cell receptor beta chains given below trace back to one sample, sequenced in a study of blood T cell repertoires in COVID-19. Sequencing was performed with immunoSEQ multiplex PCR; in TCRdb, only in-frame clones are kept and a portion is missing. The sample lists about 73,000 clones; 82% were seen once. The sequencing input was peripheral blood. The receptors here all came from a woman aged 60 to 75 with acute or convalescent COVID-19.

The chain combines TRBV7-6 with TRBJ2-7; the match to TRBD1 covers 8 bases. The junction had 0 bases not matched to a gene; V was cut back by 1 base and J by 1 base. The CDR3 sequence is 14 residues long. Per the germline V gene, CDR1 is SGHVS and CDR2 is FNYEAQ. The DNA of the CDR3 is TGTGCCAGCAGCTTAGACAGGGGGTCCTACGAGCAGTACTTC. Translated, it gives CASSLDRGSYEQYF.

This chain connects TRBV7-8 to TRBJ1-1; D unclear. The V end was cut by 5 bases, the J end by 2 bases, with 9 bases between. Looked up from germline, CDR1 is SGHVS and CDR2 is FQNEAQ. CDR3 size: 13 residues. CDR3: CASSPVVNTEAFF. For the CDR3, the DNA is TGTGCCAGCAGCCCCGTTGTTAACACTGAAGCTTTCTTT.

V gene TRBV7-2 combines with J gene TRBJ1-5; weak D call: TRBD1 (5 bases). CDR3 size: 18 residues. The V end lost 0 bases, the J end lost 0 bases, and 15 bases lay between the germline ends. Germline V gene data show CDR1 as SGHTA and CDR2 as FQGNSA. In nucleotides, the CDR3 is TGTGCCAGCAGCTTAGCGGGGCATGCGGGACCTAGCAATCAGCCCCAGCATTTT. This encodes CASSLAGHAGPSNQPQHF.

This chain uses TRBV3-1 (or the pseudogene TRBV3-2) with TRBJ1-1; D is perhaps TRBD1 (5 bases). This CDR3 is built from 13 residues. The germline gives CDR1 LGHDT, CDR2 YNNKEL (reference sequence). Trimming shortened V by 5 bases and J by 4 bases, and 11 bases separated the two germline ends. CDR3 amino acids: CASSLQVGTEAFF. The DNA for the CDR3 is TGTGCCAGCAGCTTACAGGTAGGCACTGAAGCTTTCTTT.

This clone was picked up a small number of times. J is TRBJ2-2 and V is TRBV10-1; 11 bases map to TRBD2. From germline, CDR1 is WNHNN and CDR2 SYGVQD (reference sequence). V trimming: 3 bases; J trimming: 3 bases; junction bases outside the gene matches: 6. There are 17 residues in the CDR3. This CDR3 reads CASSEVAGGPDTGELFF. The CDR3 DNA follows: TGCGCCAGCAGTGAAGTAGCGGGAGGGCCGGACACCGGGGAGCTGTTTTTT.